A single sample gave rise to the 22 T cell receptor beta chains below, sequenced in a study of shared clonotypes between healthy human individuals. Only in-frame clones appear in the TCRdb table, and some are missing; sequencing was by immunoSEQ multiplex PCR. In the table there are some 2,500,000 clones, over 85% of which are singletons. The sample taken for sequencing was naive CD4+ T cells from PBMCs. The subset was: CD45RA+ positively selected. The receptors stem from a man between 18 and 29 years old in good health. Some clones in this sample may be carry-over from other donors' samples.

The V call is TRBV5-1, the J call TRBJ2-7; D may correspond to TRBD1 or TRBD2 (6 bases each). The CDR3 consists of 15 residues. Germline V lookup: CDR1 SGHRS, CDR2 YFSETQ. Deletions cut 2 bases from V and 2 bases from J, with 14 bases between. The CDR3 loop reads CASSFTGAAPYEQYF. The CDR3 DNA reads TGCGCCAGCAGCTTTACGGGGGCTGCCCCCTACGAGCAGTACTTC.

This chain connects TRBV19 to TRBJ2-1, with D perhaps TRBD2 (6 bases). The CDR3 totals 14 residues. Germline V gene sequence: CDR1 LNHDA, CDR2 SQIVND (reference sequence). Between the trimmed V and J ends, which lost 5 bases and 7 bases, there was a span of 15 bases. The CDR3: CASSGSSAVNEQFF. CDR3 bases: TGTGCCAGTAGTGGGTCTAGCGCTGTGAATGAGCAGTTCTTC.

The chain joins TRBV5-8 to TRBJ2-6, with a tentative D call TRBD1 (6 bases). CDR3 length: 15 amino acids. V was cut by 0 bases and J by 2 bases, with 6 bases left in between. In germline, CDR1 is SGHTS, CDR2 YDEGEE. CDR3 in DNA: TGTGCCAGCAGCTTGGCAGGGGCTGGGGCCAACGTCCTGACTTTC. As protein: CASSLAGAGANVLTF. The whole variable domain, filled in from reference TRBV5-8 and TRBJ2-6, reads EAGVTQSPTHLIKTRGQQATLRCSPISGHTSVYWYQQALGLGLQFLLWYDEGEERNRGNFPPRFSGRQFPNYSSELNVNALELEDSALYLCASSLAGAGANVLTFGAGSRLTVL.

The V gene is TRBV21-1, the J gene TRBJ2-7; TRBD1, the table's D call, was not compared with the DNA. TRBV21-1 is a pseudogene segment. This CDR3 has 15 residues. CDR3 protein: CASSKGGPTSYEQYF. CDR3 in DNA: TGTGCCAGCAGCAAAGGGGGGCCCACAAGTTACGAGCAGTACTTC.

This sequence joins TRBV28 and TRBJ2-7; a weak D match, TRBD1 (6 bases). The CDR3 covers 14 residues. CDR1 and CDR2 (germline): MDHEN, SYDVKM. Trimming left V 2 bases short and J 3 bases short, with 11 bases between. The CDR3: CASSLTGHIYEQYF. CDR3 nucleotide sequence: TGTGCCAGCAGTTTAACGGGACATATCTACGAGCAGTACTTC.

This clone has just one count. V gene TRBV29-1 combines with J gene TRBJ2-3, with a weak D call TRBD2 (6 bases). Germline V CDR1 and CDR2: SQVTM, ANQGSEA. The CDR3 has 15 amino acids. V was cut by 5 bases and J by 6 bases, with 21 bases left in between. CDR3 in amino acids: CSVRESTAVVDTQYF. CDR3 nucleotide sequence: TGCAGCGTTCGGGAGTCGACAGCGGTGGTTGATACGCAGTATTTT.

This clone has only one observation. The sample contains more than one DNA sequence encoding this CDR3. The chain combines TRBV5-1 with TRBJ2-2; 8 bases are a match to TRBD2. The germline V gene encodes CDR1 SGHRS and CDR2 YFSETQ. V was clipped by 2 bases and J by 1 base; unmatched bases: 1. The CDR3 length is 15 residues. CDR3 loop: CASSFLAGNTGELFF. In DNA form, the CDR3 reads TGCGCCAGCAGCTTCCTAGCGGGGAACACCGGGGAGCTGTTTTTT.

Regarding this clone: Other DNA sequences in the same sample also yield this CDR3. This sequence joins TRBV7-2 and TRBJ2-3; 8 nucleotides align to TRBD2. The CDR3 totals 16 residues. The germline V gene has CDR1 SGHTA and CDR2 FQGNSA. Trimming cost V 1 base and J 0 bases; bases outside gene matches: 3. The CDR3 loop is CASSLGTSGSTDTQYF. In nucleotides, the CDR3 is TGTGCCAGCAGCTTAGGCACTAGCGGTAGCACAGATACGCAGTATTTT.

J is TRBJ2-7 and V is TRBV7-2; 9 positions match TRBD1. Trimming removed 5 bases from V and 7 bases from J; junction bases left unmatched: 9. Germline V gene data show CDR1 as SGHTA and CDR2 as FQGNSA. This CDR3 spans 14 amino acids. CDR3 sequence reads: CASSLQGADREQYF. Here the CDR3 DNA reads TGTGCCAGCAGCCTACAGGGGGCGGATAGGGAGCAGTACTTC.

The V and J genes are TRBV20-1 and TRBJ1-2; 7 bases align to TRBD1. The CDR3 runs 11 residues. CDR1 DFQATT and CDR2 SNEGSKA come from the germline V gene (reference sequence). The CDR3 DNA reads TGCATCTCCAGACAGGGACCCTCCTACACCTTC. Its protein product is CISRQGPSYTF.

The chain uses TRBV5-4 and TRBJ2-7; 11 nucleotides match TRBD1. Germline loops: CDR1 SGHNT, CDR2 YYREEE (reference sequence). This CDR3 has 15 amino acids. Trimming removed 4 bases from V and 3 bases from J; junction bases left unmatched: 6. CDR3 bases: TGTGCCAGCAGCGGCGGGACAGGGGGATTCTACGAGCAGTACTTC. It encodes CASSGGTGGFYEQYF.

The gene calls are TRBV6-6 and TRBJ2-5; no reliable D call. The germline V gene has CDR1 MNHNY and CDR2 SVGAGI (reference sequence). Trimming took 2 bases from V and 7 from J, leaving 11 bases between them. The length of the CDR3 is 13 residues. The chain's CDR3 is CASSYSSFGTQYF. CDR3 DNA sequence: TGTGCCAGCAGTTACAGCAGCTTTGGGACCCAGTACTTC.

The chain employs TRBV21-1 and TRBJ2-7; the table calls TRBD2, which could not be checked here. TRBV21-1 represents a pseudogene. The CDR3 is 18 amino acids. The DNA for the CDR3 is TGTGCCAGCAGCCATGGTGAATCTCTCGAGCCCCCCTGCTACGAGCAGTACTTC. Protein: CASSHGESLEPPCYEQYF.

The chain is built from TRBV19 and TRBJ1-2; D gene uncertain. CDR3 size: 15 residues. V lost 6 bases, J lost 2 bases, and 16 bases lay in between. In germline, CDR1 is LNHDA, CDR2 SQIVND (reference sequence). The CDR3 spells CASRETGVRNYGYTF. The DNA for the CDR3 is TGTGCCAGTAGGGAGACCGGGGTCCGCAACTATGGCTACACCTTC.

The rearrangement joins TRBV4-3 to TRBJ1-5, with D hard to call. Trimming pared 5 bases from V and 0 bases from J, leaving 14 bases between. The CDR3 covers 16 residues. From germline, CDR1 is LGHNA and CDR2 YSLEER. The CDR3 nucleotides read TGCGCCAGCAGCGCACGGTTACAGTATAGCAATCAGCCCCAGCATTTT. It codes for CASSARLQYSNQPQHF.

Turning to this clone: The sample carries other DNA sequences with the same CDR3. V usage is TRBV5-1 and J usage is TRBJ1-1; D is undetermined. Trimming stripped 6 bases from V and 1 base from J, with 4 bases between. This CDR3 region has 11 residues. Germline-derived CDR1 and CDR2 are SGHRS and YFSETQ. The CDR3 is CASTENTEAFF. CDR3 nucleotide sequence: TGCGCCAGCACGGAGAACACTGAAGCTTTCTTT. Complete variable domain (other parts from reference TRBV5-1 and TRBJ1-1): KAGVTQTPRYLIKTRGQQVTLSCSPISGHRSVSWYQQTPGQGLQFLFEYFSETQRNKGNFPGRFSGRQFSNSRSEMNVSTLELGDSALYLCASTENTEAFFGQGTRLTVV.

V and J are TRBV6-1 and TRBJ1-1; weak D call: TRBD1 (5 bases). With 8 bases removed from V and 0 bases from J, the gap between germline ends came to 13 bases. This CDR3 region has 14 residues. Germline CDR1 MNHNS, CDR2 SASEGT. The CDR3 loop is CASAYTGMNTEAFF. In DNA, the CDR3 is TGTGCCAGCGCGTACACAGGTATGAACACTGAAGCTTTCTTT.

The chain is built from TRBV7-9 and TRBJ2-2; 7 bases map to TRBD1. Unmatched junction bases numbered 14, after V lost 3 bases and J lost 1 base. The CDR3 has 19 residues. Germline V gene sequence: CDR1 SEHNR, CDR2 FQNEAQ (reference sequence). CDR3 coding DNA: TGTGCCAGCAGCTTTCTCTTCCCGGGACAGAGACTGAACACCGGGGAGCTGTTTTTT. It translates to CASSFLFPGQRLNTGELFF.

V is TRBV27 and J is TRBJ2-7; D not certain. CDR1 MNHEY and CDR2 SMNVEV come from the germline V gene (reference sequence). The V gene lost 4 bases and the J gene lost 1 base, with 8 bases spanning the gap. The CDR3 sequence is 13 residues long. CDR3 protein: CASSSTGSYEQYF. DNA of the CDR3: TGTGCCAGCAGTTCGACTGGTTCCTACGAGCAGTACTTC.

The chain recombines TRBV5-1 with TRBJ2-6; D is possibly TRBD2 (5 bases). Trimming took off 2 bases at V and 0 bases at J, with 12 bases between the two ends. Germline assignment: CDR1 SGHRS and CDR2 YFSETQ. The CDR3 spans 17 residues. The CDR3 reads CASSFSGESSGANVLTF. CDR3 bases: TGCGCCAGCAGCTTCTCCGGGGAGAGCTCTGGGGCCAACGTCCTGACTTTC.

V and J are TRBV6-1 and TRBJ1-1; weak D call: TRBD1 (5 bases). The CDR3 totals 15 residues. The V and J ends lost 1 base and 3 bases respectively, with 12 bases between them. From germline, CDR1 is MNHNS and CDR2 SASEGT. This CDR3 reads CASSEGSGRDTEAFF. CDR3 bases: TGTGCCAGCAGTGAAGGGTCAGGGAGGGACACTGAAGCTTTCTTT.

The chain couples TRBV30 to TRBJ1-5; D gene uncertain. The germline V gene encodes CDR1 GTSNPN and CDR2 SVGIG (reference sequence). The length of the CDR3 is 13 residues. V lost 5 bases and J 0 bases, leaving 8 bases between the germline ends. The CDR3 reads CAWAADSNQPQHF. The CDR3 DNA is TGTGCCTGGGCCGCTGATAGCAATCAGCCCCAGCATTTT.